A single sample gave rise to the 26 T cell receptor beta chains below, sequenced in a study of human T cells and chemical hapten exposure. It was unfractionated whole blood from which total RNA was extracted. The library attached unique molecular identifiers to individual cDNA molecules. TCRdb independently ran MiXCR on the reads; one entry per CDR3 protein. The data hold around 120,000 distinct CDR3 sequences, with approximately 9.3% observed a single time. The sequencing sample was made of whole blood. The source is a human donor in good health. Some clones in this sample may be carry-over from other donors' samples.

Notes on this clonotype: A much larger clone differs by one base, so this may be a read error. The chain uses TRBV20-1 and TRBJ2-7; 10 bases line up with TRBD2. This CDR3 is built from 14 residues. The V gene's germline CDR1 is DFQATT and CDR2 SNEGSKA (reference sequence). Trimming removed 6 bases from V and 1 base from J; junction bases left unmatched: 6. The DNA of the CDR3 is TGCAGTGCCACCGGGACTAGCGAATCCTACGAGCAGTACTTC. This gives the protein CSATGTSESYEQYF.

This clonotype was detected ten times or more. The chain couples TRBV7-2 to TRBJ1-1, with D unclear. This CDR3 contains 14 residues. Germline V gene lookup returns CDR1 SGHTA and CDR2 FQGNSA. V lost 0 bases and J 0 bases, leaving 5 bases between the germline ends. The CDR3 reads CASSLATVNTEAFF. CDR3 coding DNA: TGTGCCAGCAGCTTAGCAACTGTGAACACTGAAGCTTTCTTT. Based on the CDR3 plus reference TRBV7-2 and TRBJ1-1, the full variable domain is GAGVSQSPSNKVTEKGKDVELRCDPISGHTALYWYRQSLGQGLEFLIYFQGNSAPDKSGLPSDRFSAERTGGSVSTLTIQRTQQEDSAVYLCASSLATVNTEAFFGQGTRLTVV.

This clonotype occurred many times. V is TRBV29-1 and J is TRBJ1-5; TRBD1 might be the D (6 bases). The CDR3 has 12 residues. Per germline, CDR1 SQVTM and CDR2 ANQGSEA. The CDR3, as DNA: TGCAGTGCGGGGGCGGGCAATCAGCCCCAGCATTTT. This codes for CSAGAGNQPQHF.

In this sample, this clonotype turned up a few times. The CDR3 spells CSIQADPRSREQYF. In DNA, the CDR3 is TGCAGCATCCAGGCGGATCCACGTTCGCGGGAGCAGTACTTC. This chain links TRBV29-1 with TRBJ2-7; D is ambiguous. This CDR3 is built from 14 residues. Trimming removed 8 bases at V and 7 bases at J, with 24 bases between. Germline CDR1 and CDR2: SQVTM and ANQGSEA.

This clonotype was counted between two and nine times. This chain links TRBV6-5 with TRBJ2-7; D is uncertain. The germline V and J ends were trimmed by 0 bases and 7 bases, with 7 bases remaining between them. Germline V gene lookup returns CDR1 MNHEY and CDR2 SVGAGI. The CDR3 is 12 amino acids. CDR3 protein: CASSYSGHEQYF. The CDR3 nucleotides are TGTGCCAGCAGTTACTCAGGGCATGAGCAGTACTTC.

This clonotype was seen more than once but under ten times. CDR3 residues: CASSLEGTPYEQYF. CDR3 in DNA: TGCGCCAGCAGCTTGGAGGGGACCCCCTACGAGCAGTACTTC. The gene calls are TRBV5-1 and TRBJ2-7; D may be TRBD1 or TRBD2 (5 bases each). Per germline, CDR1 SGHRS and CDR2 YFSETQ. The CDR3 extends over 14 amino acids. Trimming stripped 0 bases from V and 2 bases from J, with 9 bases between.

This rearrangement joins TRBV20-1 to TRBJ2-1; 9 nucleotides align to TRBD2. This CDR3 contains 16 residues. V shed 5 bases and J 5 bases; nucleotides not matched to a gene: 13. Germline V gene sequence: CDR1 DFQATT, CDR2 SNEGSKA (reference sequence). The CDR3 nucleotides are TGCAGTGCTTGCCTAGTGGCGGGGGGGACGGACAATGAGCAGTTCTTC. This codes for CSACLVAGGTDNEQFF.

The sample holds many counts of this clonotype. This sequence joins TRBV10-3 and TRBJ1-1; D gene unclear. Germline CDR1 ENHRY, CDR2 SYGVKD. Trimming left V 2 bases short and J 10 bases short, with 17 bases between. There are 14 residues in the CDR3. CDR3 amino acids: CAISEKGPEWGAFF. The DNA of the CDR3 is TGTGCCATCAGTGAGAAAGGACCTGAGTGGGGAGCTTTCTTT.

The sample holds many counts of this clonotype. The chain employs TRBV7-7 and TRBJ2-5; D may be TRBD2 (6 bases). Germline V gene sequence: CDR1 SSHAT, CDR2 FNYEAQ (reference sequence). The CDR3 loop spans 15 amino acids. Trimming cost V 0 bases and J 6 bases, with 14 bases left between them. As DNA, the CDR3 is TGTGCCAGCAGCTTAGCCGGCAGTGGAGGGAAGACCCAGTACTTC. It codes for CASSLAGSGGKTQYF.

This chain connects TRBV7-6 to TRBJ2-5; D may be TRBD1 or TRBD2 (5 bases each). The V gene's germline CDR1 is SGHVS and CDR2 FNYEAQ. V dropped 3 bases and J dropped 5 bases, with 31 bases sitting between them. CDR3 length equals 20 residues. This CDR3 is CASSFRSKRGEVVMFETQYF. The CDR3 DNA is TGTGCCAGCAGCTTTAGATCTAAAAGGGGAGAGGTAGTGATGTTCGAGACCCAGTACTTC.

This clonotype was picked up a small number of times. The chain links TRBV6-2 or TRBV6-3 to TRBJ2-2; TRBD1 matches 8 bases. The CDR3 is made up of 18 amino acids. Germline V CDR1 and CDR2: MNHEY, SVGEGT. Trimming removed 6 bases from V and 0 bases from J; junction bases left unmatched: 12. The CDR3 region is CASSLLPGQASNTGELFF. CDR3 nucleotide sequence: TGTGCCAGCAGCCTACTCCCGGGACAGGCCTCGAACACCGGGGAGCTGTTTTTT.

The sample holds many counts of this clonotype. This chain uses TRBV20-1 with TRBJ1-2; TRBD1 aligns across 9 bases. CDR3 length equals 13 residues. Per germline, CDR1 DFQATT and CDR2 SNEGSKA (reference sequence). Germline trimming cut 6 bases from V and 6 bases from J; bases unmatched to any gene: 8. The CDR3 nucleotides are TGCAGTGCGCAAAGAACAGGGGGCGATGGCTACACCTTC. This translates into CSAQRTGGDGYTF.

This clonotype occurred many times. The chain combines TRBV29-1 with TRBJ1-1, with D possibly matching TRBD1 (6 bases). The CDR3 spans 13 residues. The V gene's germline CDR1 is SQVTM and CDR2 ANQGSEA. Trimming shortened V by 4 bases and J by 1 base, and 10 bases separated the two germline ends. The CDR3 bases are TGCAGCGTTGTAATGGGGGCGAACACTGAAGCTTTCTTT. Amino acids: CSVVMGANTEAFF.

In its sample, this clonotype was seen many times. The V gene is TRBV4-1, the J gene TRBJ1-5; D unclear. Deletions cut 3 bases from V and 2 bases from J, with 11 bases between. Germline values: CDR1 MGHRA, CDR2 YSYEKL. CDR3 length: 15 residues. CDR3 nucleotide sequence: TGCGCCAGCAGCCAGGACCAAGGAGGCAATCAGCCCCAGCATTTT. Translation gives CASSQDQGGNQPQHF.

This clonotype was detected ten times or more. The chain combines TRBV20-1 with TRBJ1-1; the match to TRBD1 covers 9 bases. Germline lookup yields CDR1 DFQATT and CDR2 SNEGSKA (reference sequence). The trim removed 4 bases at V and 3 bases at J, leaving 6 bases unmatched. This CDR3 spans 14 amino acids. DNA for the CDR3: TGCAGTGCTATTCCCCGGGACAGGGACACTGAAGCTTTCTTT. Protein sequence: CSAIPRDRDTEAFF.

This clonotype was picked up a small number of times. The chain links TRBV14 to TRBJ2-5, with D possibly being TRBD1 (6 bases). The V end was cut by 2 bases, the J end by 5 bases, with 9 bases between. This CDR3 is 13 amino acids long. Germline V gene lookup returns CDR1 SGHDN and CDR2 FVKESK. The CDR3 bases are TGTGCCAGCAGCCAACAGGGGAGCGAGACCCAGTACTTC. Protein sequence: CASSQQGSETQYF.

This clonotype occurred many times. J is TRBJ1-1 and V is TRBV2; TRBD1 is a possible D gene (5 bases). CDR1 and CDR2 from the germline V gene are SNHLY and FYNNEI. CDR3 length equals 15 residues. Trimming cost V 4 bases and J 0 bases, with 12 bases left between them. DNA of the CDR3: TGTGCCAGCAGTGTGACAGACCAGATGAACACTGAAGCTTTCTTT. This codes for CASSVTDQMNTEAFF.

This clonotype appeared a few times. The rearrangement links TRBV6-2 or TRBV6-3 to TRBJ1-4; D gene ambiguous. Germline CDR1 is MNHEY and CDR2 is SVGEGT. The ends were cut back, 4 bases at V and 0 bases at J, with 9 bases in the middle. CDR3 size: 15 residues. CDR3 region: CASSSQDATNEKLFF. The CDR3, as DNA: TGTGCCAGCAGTTCCCAGGACGCAACTAATGAAAAACTGTTTTTT.

For this clonotype: One end of the junction varies from germline; a read error may be responsible. The gene calls are TRBV20-1 and TRBJ2-7, with TRBD1 matching over 8 bases. This CDR3 spans 13 amino acids. Germline V gives CDR1 DFQATT, CDR2 SNEGSKA (reference sequence). The CDR3 reads CSASRGRSYEQYF. CDR3 sequence (DNA): TGCAGTGCCTCCAGGGGGCGATCCTACGAGCAGTACTTT.

This clonotype was seen only a few times. This chain links TRBV7-9 with TRBJ2-1; 8 nucleotides match TRBD1. Germline V gene lookup returns CDR1 SEHNR and CDR2 FQNEAQ (reference sequence). V shed 5 bases and J 7 bases; nucleotides not matched to a gene: 10. CDR3 length equals 15 residues. The CDR3 DNA is TGTGCCAGCAGCGCAACGGACCGACAGGGGAATGAGCAGTTCTTC. Amino acids: CASSATDRQGNEQFF.

This clonotype appeared many times. The chain couples TRBV27 to TRBJ1-5; D not certain. Germline V gene data show CDR1 as MNHEY and CDR2 as SMNVEV (reference sequence). The ends were cut back, 3 bases at V and 4 bases at J, with 13 bases in the middle. The CDR3 extends over 15 amino acids. CDR3: CASSLSFEGNQPQHF. CDR3 DNA: TGTGCCAGCAGTTTGAGTTTTGAGGGAAATCAGCCCCAGCATTTT.

This clonotype appeared many times. The V call is TRBV20-1, the J call TRBJ2-7, with TRBD2 identical over 11 bases. The CDR3 totals 14 residues. Trimming removed 5 bases from V and 7 bases from J; junction bases left unmatched: 10. The germline V gene encodes CDR1 DFQATT and CDR2 SNEGSKA (reference sequence). The CDR3 here is CSAPIAGGPGEQYF. CDR3 DNA: TGCAGTGCTCCTATAGCGGGAGGGCCGGGTGAGCAGTACTTC.

Many counts were recorded for this clonotype. This chain connects TRBV20-1 to TRBJ1-1, with D maybe TRBD1 (5 bases). The CDR3 extends over 11 amino acids. With 6 bases removed from V and 0 bases from J, the gap between germline ends came to 5 bases. Germline V gives CDR1 DFQATT, CDR2 SNEGSKA (reference sequence). CDR3 DNA: TGCAGTGCCAGGGTGAACACTGAAGCTTTCTTT. Translating it yields CSARVNTEAFF.

Concerning this clonotype itself: A junction end diverges from the germline sequence, so it may reflect a read error. This chain uses TRBV29-1 with TRBJ2-1, with a possible D match to TRBD2 (6 bases). Germline-derived CDR1 and CDR2 are SQVTM and ANQGSEA. The CDR3 is made up of 13 amino acids. As DNA, the CDR3 is TGCAGCGTCGTAGCGGTAACCTACAGTGAGCAGTTCTTC. Amino acids: CSVVAVTYSEQFF.

The V call is TRBV6-1, the J call TRBJ2-7; 10 bases fit TRBD1. Per germline, CDR1 MNHNS and CDR2 SASEGT. V trimming: 1 base; J trimming: 6 bases; junction bases outside the gene matches: 0. This CDR3 is 13 amino acids long. CDR3 nucleotides: TGTGCCAGCAGTGAAGGGACAGGGGGCGAGCAGTACTTC. It codes for CASSEGTGGEQYF.

This clonotype was picked up many times. The CDR3 DNA sequence: TGTGCCAGCAGCCCTAGGACAGTTTATAGCAATCAGCCCCAGCATTTT. This encodes CASSPRTVYSNQPQHF. The chain couples TRBV7-8 to TRBJ1-5, with D tentatively TRBD1 (6 bases). From germline, CDR1 is SGHVS and CDR2 FQNEAQ. Trimming removed 5 bases from V and 0 bases from J, with 14 bases in between. The CDR3 loop spans 16 amino acids.